This TCR beta chain is from a study of spatial heterogeneity in lung cancer. A single record per CDR3 protein comes from TCRdb applying MiXCR to the 5' RACE reads. Of roughly 80,000 distinct CDR3 sequences listed, 8% are singletons. Time point indicated: sample taken at primary tumor resection. Sample: PBMCs, taken at surgery. The source is a male donor with early-stage non-small cell lung cancer.

CDR3: CASSQGSAYNEQFF. The DNA of the CDR3 is TGTGCCAGCAGCCAAGGTTCGGCCTACAATGAGCAGTTCTTC. The chain uses TRBV3-1 and TRBJ2-1; D is ambiguous. The CDR3 is made up of 14 amino acids. V gave up 1 base and J gave up 2 bases, with 6 bases separating them. Germline V CDR1 and CDR2: LGHDT, YNNKEL (reference sequence).